This T cell receptor (beta chain) was obtained from a study of shared clonotypes between healthy human individuals. Across the study: The cohort had two women and three men, ages 18 to 49.

Across several immunoSEQ plates, the genomic DNA of each subset was split evenly. Using immunoSEQ multiplex PCR, the repertoire was profiled, and TCRdb retains in-frame clones only, with some absent. The table shows approximately 2.1 million clones, with over 90% occurring only once. Regarding the study as a whole: Even with large depth, rarefaction showed that sorted-subset sequencing was incomplete.

V was cut by 5 bases and J by 4 bases, with 12 bases left in between. Germline CDR1 reads SGHKS; CDR2 reads YYEKEE (reference sequence). This CDR3 contains 14 residues. About this clone itself: What it binds is not known.

The chain carries TRBV5-5 and TRBJ1-4; D ambiguous. This sequence was found in a man younger than 35 in good health. Some clones in this sample may be carry-over from other donors' samples. Specimen: naive CD4+ T cells from PBMCs. Noted subset: CD45RA+ positively selected. The CDR3 reads CASSWTQNNEKLFF. The DNA of the CDR3 is TGTGCCAGCAGTTGGACCCAAAATAATGAAAAACTGTTTTTT.